The 4 T cell receptor beta chains given below trace back to one sample, sequenced in a study of T-cell memory formation after mild COVID-19. TCRdb reprocessed the 5' RACE reads with MiXCR, giving one entry per CDR3 protein. The repertoire holds about 430,000 distinct CDR3 sequences, with roughly 26% as singletons. Sequencing input: PBMCs or a T cell subset sorted from them (not recorded which). The receptors shown here come from an adult woman who had mild COVID-19 (a few samples of this study predate the infection). Cell type and time point are not known.

The V and J genes are TRBV30 and TRBJ1-1; D perhaps matches TRBD1 (6 bases). This CDR3 contains 14 residues. V shed 5 bases and J shed 1 base, with 14 bases lying between them. CDR1 and CDR2 from the germline V gene are GTSNPN and SVGIG (reference sequence). The CDR3 region has the DNA TGTGCCTGGGTGATAGAGACAGGGAACACTGAAGCTTTCTTT. Protein product: CAWVIETGNTEAFF.

The CDR3 sequence is CATLGKPYEQYF. The DNA for the CDR3 is TGTGCCACCTTGGGGAAACCCTACGAGCAGTACTTC. The chain recombines TRBV24-1 with TRBJ2-7; D call uncertain. CDR1 is KGHDR and CDR2 is SFDVKD in the germline V gene. The CDR3 sequence is 12 residues long. Trimming took off 9 bases at V and 2 bases at J, with 10 bases between the two ends.

This clonotype occurred a few times. The chain recombines TRBV29-1 with TRBJ1-2, with 7 bases that match TRBD1. CDR1 is SQVTM, CDR2 ANQGSEA, per germline. The CDR3 totals 12 residues. The V gene end was trimmed by 6 bases and the J gene end by 2 bases; junction bases not matched to a gene: 3. The CDR3 protein is CSVSTGNYGYTF. CDR3 coding DNA: TGCAGCGTCTCGACAGGGAACTATGGCTACACCTTC.

This clonotype has only a few counts. The chain carries TRBV7-6 and TRBJ2-7; TRBD2 matches 12 bases. Germline CDR1 and CDR2: SGHVS and FNYEAQ. This CDR3 is built from 15 residues. The V segment lost 6 bases and the J segment 5 bases; nucleotides outside the gene matches: 8. The CDR3 loop reads CASSLTSGRTHEQYF. Here the CDR3 DNA reads TGTGCCAGCAGTCTCACTAGCGGGAGGACCCACGAGCAGTACTTC.